This T cell receptor (delta chain) was captured by sequencing in a study of gamma-delta chains in newborns, infants, children. Study information: Microbial exposure reportedly drives polyclonal innate γδ T cell expansion after birth.

The table lists this clone with a few counts. With 0 bases removed from V and 0 bases from J, the gap between germline ends came to 20 bases. CDR1 is TSWWSYY and CDR2 is QGS in the germline V gene. This CDR3 region has 19 residues. TCRdb reanalysed the reads with CATT. The profile shows 7,500 to 10,000 delta-chain clones, about 1.6% of them singletons. The specimen sequenced was blood. This TCR came from a child who was a newborn, infant or young child, either healthy, febrile or measles-vaccinated (not recorded which). V and J are TRDV1 and TRDJ1, with D tentatively TRDD2 (5 bases). As DNA, the CDR3 is TGTGCTCTTGGGGAACTCTTCCCTGCGACTACCACAAACACCGATAAACTCATCTTT. It specifies CALGELFPATTTNTDKLIF.